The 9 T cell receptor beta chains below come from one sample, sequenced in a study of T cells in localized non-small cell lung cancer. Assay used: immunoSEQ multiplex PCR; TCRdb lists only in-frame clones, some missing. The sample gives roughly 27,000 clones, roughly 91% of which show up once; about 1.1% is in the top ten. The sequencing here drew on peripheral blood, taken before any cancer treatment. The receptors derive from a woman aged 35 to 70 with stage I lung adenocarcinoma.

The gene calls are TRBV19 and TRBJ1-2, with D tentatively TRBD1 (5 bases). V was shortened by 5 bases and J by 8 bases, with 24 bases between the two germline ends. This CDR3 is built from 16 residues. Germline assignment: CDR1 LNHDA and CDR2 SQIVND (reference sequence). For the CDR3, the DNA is TGTGCCAGTAGTCAGGTGTCGGGGCAGAAGGGCGCGGGCTACACCTTC. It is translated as CASSQVSGQKGAGYTF.

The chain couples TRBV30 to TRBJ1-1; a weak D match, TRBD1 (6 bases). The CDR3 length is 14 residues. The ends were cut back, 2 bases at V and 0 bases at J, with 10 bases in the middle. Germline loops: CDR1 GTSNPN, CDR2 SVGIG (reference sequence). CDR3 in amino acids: CAWSIRGVNTEAFF. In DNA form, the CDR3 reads TGTGCCTGGAGTATAAGGGGGGTGAACACTGAAGCTTTCTTT.

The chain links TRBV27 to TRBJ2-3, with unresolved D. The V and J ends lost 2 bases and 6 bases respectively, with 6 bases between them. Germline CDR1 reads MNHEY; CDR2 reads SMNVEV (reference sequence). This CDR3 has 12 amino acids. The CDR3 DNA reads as TGTGCCAGCAGTTTAAGTGGCGATACGCAGTATTTT. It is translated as CASSLSGDTQYF.

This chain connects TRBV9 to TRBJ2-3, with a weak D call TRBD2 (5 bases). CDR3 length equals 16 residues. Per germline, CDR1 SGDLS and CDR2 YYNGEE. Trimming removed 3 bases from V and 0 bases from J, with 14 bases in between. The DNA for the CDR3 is TGTGCCAGCAGCGCGCCGCGGGTAGCTAGCACAGATACGCAGTATTTT. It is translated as CASSAPRVASTDTQYF.

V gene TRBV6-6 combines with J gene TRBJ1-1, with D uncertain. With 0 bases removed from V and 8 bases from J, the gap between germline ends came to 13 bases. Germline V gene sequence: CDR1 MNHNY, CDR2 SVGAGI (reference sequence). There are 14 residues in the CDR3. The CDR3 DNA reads TGTGCCAGCAGTTACTCCGGAGCAGAGAGAGAAGCTTTCTTT. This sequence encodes CASSYSGAEREAFF.

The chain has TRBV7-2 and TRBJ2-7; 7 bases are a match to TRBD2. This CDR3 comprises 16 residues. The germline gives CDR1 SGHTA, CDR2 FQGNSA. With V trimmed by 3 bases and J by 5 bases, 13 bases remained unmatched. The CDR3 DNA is TGTGCCAGCAGCTTTCCCCCGGGGGGAGGGAGGGACGAGCAGTACTTC. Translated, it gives CASSFPPGGGRDEQYF.

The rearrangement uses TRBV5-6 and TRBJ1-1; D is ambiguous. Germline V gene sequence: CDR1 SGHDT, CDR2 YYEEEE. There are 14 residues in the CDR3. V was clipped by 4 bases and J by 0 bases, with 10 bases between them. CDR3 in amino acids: CASSRWTVNTEAFF. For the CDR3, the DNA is TGTGCCAGCAGCCGGTGGACGGTGAACACTGAAGCTTTCTTT.

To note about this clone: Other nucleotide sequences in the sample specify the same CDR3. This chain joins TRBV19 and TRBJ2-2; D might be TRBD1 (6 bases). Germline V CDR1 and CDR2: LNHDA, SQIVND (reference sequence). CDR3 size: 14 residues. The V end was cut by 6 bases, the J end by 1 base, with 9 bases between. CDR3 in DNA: TGTGCCAGTAGAGACAGGAGGAACACCGGGGAGCTGTTTTTT. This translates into CASRDRRNTGELFF.

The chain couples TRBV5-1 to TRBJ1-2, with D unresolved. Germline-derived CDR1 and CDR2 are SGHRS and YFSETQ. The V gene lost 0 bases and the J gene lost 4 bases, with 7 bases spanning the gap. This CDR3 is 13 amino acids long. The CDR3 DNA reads TGCGCCAGCAGCTTGGATTCCAGCTATGGCTACACCTTC. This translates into CASSLDSSYGYTF. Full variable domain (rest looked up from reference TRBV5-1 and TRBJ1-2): KAGVTQTPRYLIKTRGQQVTLSCSPISGHRSVSWYQQTPGQGLQFLFEYFSETQRNKGNFPGRFSGRQFSNSRSEMNVSTLELGDSALYLCASSLDSSYGYTFGSGTRLTVV.